One and the same sample provided the 4 T cell receptor beta chains below, sequenced in a study of post-analysis software for immune sequencing data. These TCRs' antigens remain unknown. Unique molecular identifiers tagged the TCR beta cDNA libraries. TCRdb passed the PCR reads through MiXCR, listing each CDR3 protein once. The data hold hundreds of thousands of distinct CDR3 sequences, with 30% observed a single time. The study's findings and limits: Patients showed TRBV5-6, TRBV5-1 and TRBV20-1 among roughly 5 TRBV segments more frequent than in controls.

The sample comprised blood. The receptors were gathered from a girl aged 5-17 years with multiple sclerosis.

This clonotype occurred a few times. The chain is built from TRBV6-5 and TRBJ2-3; no clear D. The V end was cut by 6 bases, the J end by 2 bases, with 18 bases between. From germline, CDR1 is MNHEY and CDR2 SVGAGI. This CDR3 is 16 amino acids long. Here the CDR3 DNA reads TGTGCCAGCAGCCCTCACCTGAAGAGGACCACAGATACGCAGTATTTT. Protein product: CASSPHLKRTTDTQYF.

This clonotype was detected ten times or more. This sequence joins TRBV7-9 and TRBJ2-3; tentatively, D is TRBD1 (6 bases). Trimming pared 5 bases from V and 3 bases from J, leaving 18 bases between. CDR3 length: 16 residues. The germline gives CDR1 SEHNR, CDR2 FQNEAQ (reference sequence). CDR3 protein: CASSPYARRGTDTQYF. CDR3 bases: TGTGCCAGCAGCCCCTACGCCCGCAGGGGAACAGATACGCAGTATTTT.

The chain is built from TRBV5-6 and TRBJ2-5; TRBD1 or TRBD2 may be the D gene (8 bases each). The J call is in doubt because the DNA end fits TRBJ2-7 better. The CDR3 totals 16 residues. Germline V lookup: CDR1 SGHDT, CDR2 YYEEEE. The CDR3 region is CASSWGGRTGPYEQYF. In nucleotides, the CDR3 is TGTGCCAGCAGCTGGGGCGGGAGGACAGGGCCCTACGAGCAGTACTTC.

In its sample, this clonotype was seen once. The chain employs TRBV29-1 and TRBJ1-1; no clear D. With 4 bases removed from V and 11 bases from J, the gap between germline ends came to 20 bases. The CDR3 covers 13 residues. Germline values: CDR1 SQVTM, CDR2 ANQGSEA. CDR3 bases: TGCAGCGTTGCATTTTTAACGACAATTGGGGCTTTCTTT. It is translated as CSVAFLTTIGAFF.